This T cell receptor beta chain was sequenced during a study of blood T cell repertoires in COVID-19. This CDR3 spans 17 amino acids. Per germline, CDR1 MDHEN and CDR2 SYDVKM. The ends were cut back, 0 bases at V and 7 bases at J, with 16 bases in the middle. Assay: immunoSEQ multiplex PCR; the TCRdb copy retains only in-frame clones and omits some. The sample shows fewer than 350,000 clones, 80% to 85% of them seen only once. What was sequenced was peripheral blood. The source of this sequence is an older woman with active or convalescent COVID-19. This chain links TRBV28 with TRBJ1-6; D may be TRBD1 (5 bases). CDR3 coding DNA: TGTGCCAGCAGTTTATGGGGCAGGGTGGGATTGAATTCACCCCTCCACTTT. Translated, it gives CASSLWGRVGLNSPLHF.